The rows below give T cell receptor beta chains drawn from one sample of a study of cytomegalovirus exposure and HLA in healthy donors. TCRdb keeps only in-frame clones here, not all; method: immunoSEQ multiplex PCR. The sample carries 150,000 to 200,000 clones, about four fifths recorded once. Material: PBMCs. These receptors were collected from a woman aged 45-59 years in good health and CMV-seronegative. Both conserved end residues are part of each CDR3. D genes are given only for firm matches. Size tells how often a clone was seen (once, few, many) or the class of an expanded clone, and some rows leave it out.

v_gene,j_gene,abundance,d_gene,CDR3aa,CDR3nt
TRBV6-5,TRBJ2-5,NA,NA,CASGRTVETQYF,TGTGCCAGCGGCAGGACAGTAGAGACCCAGTACTTC
TRBV5-1,TRBJ2-2,NA,NA,CASSASTGNTGELFF,TGCGCCAGCAGCGCCTCGACAGGGAACACCGGGGAGCTGTTTTTT
TRBV7-6,TRBJ1-1,NA,TRBD1,CASSPQTGAMNTEAFF,TGTGCCAGCAGCCCCCAGACAGGGGCTATGAACACTGAAGCTTTCTTT
TRBV5-8,TRBJ2-1,NA,NA,CASSFLQTYNEQFF,TGTGCCAGCAGCTTCCTTCAGACCTACAATGAGCAGTTCTTC
TRBV19,TRBJ2-7,NA,TRBD1,CASSNGQGFSYEQYF,TGTGCCAGTAGTAACGGACAGGGGTTCTCCTACGAGCAGTACTTC
TRBV4-3,TRBJ2-1,NA,TRBD2,CASSQELAGGSNEQFF,TGCGCCAGCAGCCAAGAACTAGCGGGAGGTAGCAATGAGCAGTTCTTC
TRBV2,TRBJ1-6,NA,TRBD1,CASTLQGRNSPLHF,TGTGCCAGCACCTTACAGGGGAGGAATTCACCCCTCCACTTT
TRBV2,TRBJ1-6,NA,TRBD1,CASSGITEGQGGESPLHF,TGTGCCAGCAGTGGTATAACGGAGGGACAGGGCGGTGAATCACCCCTCCACTTT
TRBV9,TRBJ2-1,NA,TRBD2,CASSEGEGGYNEQFF,TGTGCCAGCAGCGAAGGGGAGGGCGGCTACAATGAGCAGTTCTTC
TRBV5-1,TRBJ2-4,NA,NA,CASSLQPTSRPADF,TGCGCCAGCAGCCTGCAGCCCACGTCCCGGCCTGCGGACTTC
TRBV28,TRBJ1-5,NA,TRBD1,CASSGYWSLATGRSSNQPQHF,TGTGCCAGCAGTGGGTATTGGTCCCTCGCGACAGGGCGGAGTAGCAATCAGCCCCAGCATTTT
TRBV7-2,TRBJ2-3,NA,TRBD2,CASSSTSGLGTDTQYF,TGTGCCAGCAGCTCAACTAGCGGCCTGGGGACAGATACGCAGTATTTT
TRBV29-1,TRBJ2-1,NA,NA,CSVVAGKYSYNEQFF,TGCAGCGTTGTGGCAGGAAAATACTCCTACAATGAGCAGTTCTTC
TRBV6-5,TRBJ2-1,NA,TRBD2,CASRGSGSVYNEQFF,TGTGCCAGCAGGGGTAGCGGGAGCGTCTACAATGAGCAGTTCTTC
TRBV5-1,TRBJ2-7,few,TRBD2,CASSLTGGYEQYF,TGCGCCAGCAGCTTGACGGGGGGCTACGAGCAGTACTTC
TRBV4-1,TRBJ2-6,NA,NA,CASSQEAGWANVLTF,TGCGCCAGCAGCCAAGAGGCGGGGTGGGCCAACGTCCTGACTTTC
TRBV6-5,TRBJ1-1,few,TRBD1,CASSYDRVNTEAFF,TGTGCCAGCAGTTACGACAGGGTGAACACTGAAGCTTTCTTT
TRBV5-1,TRBJ2-3,NA,NA,CASSERPAPTDTQYF,TGCGCCAGCAGTGAGCGTCCAGCCCCCACAGATACGCAGTATTTT
TRBV11-3,TRBJ2-1,NA,TRBD2,CASSHGEGSDNEQFF,TGTGCCAGCAGCCATGGGGAGGGGTCGGACAATGAGCAGTTCTTC
TRBV7-9,TRBJ2-2,NA,NA,CASSLQRTTNTGELFF,TGTGCCAGCAGCTTGCAACGCACTACGAACACCGGGGAGCTGTTTTTT
TRBV6-1,TRBJ1-1,few,NA,CASSPQGTANTEAFF,TGTGCCAGCAGTCCCCAGGGGACGGCGAACACTGAAGCTTTCTTT
TRBV14,TRBJ2-7,NA,TRBD1,CASSQEGRGLAHEQYF,TGTGCCAGCAGCCAAGAAGGCAGGGGGCTTGCCCACGAGCAGTACTTC
TRBV4-1,TRBJ2-1,once,TRBD2,CASSQEALAGINEQFF,TGCGCCAGCAGCCAAGAGGCACTAGCGGGAATCAATGAGCAGTTCTTC
TRBV30,TRBJ1-5,NA,NA,CAWQRGNRNQPQHF,TGTGCCTGGCAACGGGGGAATCGCAATCAGCCCCAGCATTTT
TRBV23-1,TRBJ2-7,NA,NA,CASDKSGQRTVSSYEQYF,TGCGCCAGCGATAAGAGCGGGCAGAGGACTGTCAGCTCCTACGAGCAGTACTTC
TRBV21-1,TRBJ2-7,NA,NA,CASSKRAIVYEQYF,TGTGCCAGCAGCAAGCGGGCCATCGTATACGAGCAGTACTTC
TRBV28,TRBJ2-3,NA,TRBD2,CASSLPLGLATTDTQYF,TGTGCCAGCAGTTTACCCCTAGGACTAGCGACCACAGATACGCAGTATTTT
TRBV27,TRBJ2-7,NA,NA,CASSLRGPSYEQYF,TGTGCCAGCAGTTTAAGGGGCCCGAGCTACGAGCAGTACTTC
TRBV28,TRBJ1-4,NA,NA,CASRLDSTANEKLFF,TGTGCCAGCAGGTTAGACAGTACAGCTAATGAAAAACTGTTTTTT
TRBV11-2,TRBJ1-4,NA,NA,CASSPVEATNEKLFF,TGTGCCAGCAGCCCAGTTGAGGCAACTAATGAAAAACTGTTTTTT
TRBV6-5,TRBJ2-1,NA,TRBD2,CASSPSGRSYNEQFF,TGTGCCAGCAGCCCTAGCGGGAGGTCTTACAATGAGCAGTTCTTC
TRBV4-1,TRBJ1-2,few,NA,CASSQDGGVRGYTF,TGCGCCAGCAGCCAAGATGGGGGCGTCAGGGGCTACACCTTC
TRBV30,TRBJ2-1,few,NA,CAWSTQIGGEQFF,TGTGCCTGGAGTACCCAGATCGGGGGTGAGCAGTTCTTC
TRBV28,TRBJ1-6,NA,TRBD1,CASSSDRESSYNSPLHF,TGTGCCAGCAGTTCGGACAGGGAAAGCTCCTATAATTCACCCCTCCACTTT
TRBV28,TRBJ1-1,NA,TRBD1,CASSLDRANTEAFF,TGTGCCAGCAGCCTCGACAGGGCCAACACTGAAGCTTTCTTT
TRBV7-9,TRBJ2-1,NA,NA,CASSLGVGEQFF,TGTGCCAGCAGCTTAGGTGTCGGTGAGCAGTTCTTC
TRBV2,TRBJ2-2,NA,TRBD1,CASMRDSPAGELFF,TGTGCCAGCATGAGGGACAGCCCGGCCGGGGAGCTGTTTTTT
TRBV5-1,TRBJ1-2,NA,TRBD1,CASSAGQGAHGYTF,TGCGCCAGCAGCGCGGGACAGGGGGCGCATGGCTACACCTTC
TRBV27,TRBJ1-6,NA,TRBD1,CASSQIQGQFGSPLHF,TGTGCCAGCAGTCAAATTCAGGGACAGTTCGGTTCACCCCTCCACTTT
TRBV7-3,TRBJ2-3,NA,NA,CASSLKLAGKDTQYF,TGTGCCAGCAGCTTAAAACTGGCAGGGAAGGATACGCAGTATTTT